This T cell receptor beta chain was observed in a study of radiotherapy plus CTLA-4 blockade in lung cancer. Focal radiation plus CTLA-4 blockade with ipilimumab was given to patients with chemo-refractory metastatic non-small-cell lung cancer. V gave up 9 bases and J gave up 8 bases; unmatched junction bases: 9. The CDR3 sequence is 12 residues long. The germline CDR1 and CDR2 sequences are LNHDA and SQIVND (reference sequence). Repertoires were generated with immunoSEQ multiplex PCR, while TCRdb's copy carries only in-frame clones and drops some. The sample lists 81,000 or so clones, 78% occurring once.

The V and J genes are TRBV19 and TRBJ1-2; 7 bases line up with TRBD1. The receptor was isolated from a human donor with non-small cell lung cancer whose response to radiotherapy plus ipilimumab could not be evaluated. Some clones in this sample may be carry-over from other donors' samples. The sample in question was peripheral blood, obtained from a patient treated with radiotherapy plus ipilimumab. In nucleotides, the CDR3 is TGTGCCAGCCAAGACAGGGTTTGGGGCTACACCTTC. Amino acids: CASQDRVWGYTF. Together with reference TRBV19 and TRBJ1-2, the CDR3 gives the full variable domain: DGGITQSPKYLFRKEGQNVTLSCEQNLNHDAMYWYRQDPGQGLRLIYYSQIVNDFQKGDIAEGYSVSREKKESFPLTVTSAQKNPTAFYLCASQDRVWGYTFGSGTRLTVV.